The rows below give T cell receptor beta chains drawn from one sample of a study of T cell changes during pregnancy in multiple sclerosis. Assay used: immunoSEQ multiplex PCR; TCRdb lists only in-frame clones, some missing. The sample consists of approximately 50,000 clones, about 90% of them appearing once. Source: CD8+ T cells from peripheral blood mononuclear cells, taken after pregnancy. These receptors were collected from a female donor with multiple sclerosis, enrolled in a pregnancy study. Each CDR3 is given with its conserved first and last residue. Each record gives: J gene, D gene, clone size, V gene, CDR3 DNA, CDR3 protein. The D gene is left open where the match is weak. Only part of the rows carry a size: once, few, many, or a class if the clone is expanded.

J: TRBJ1-2; D: NA; size: NA; V: TRBV4-2; DNA: TGTGCCAGCAGCCAAGATCGGACAACTAACTATGGCTACACCTTC; CDR3: CASSQDRTTNYGYTF
J: TRBJ1-4; D: NA; size: NA; V: TRBV2; DNA: TGTGCCAGCAGTGTCACGGGAGCAACTAATGAAAAACTGTTTTTT; CDR3: CASSVTGATNEKLFF
J: TRBJ2-2; D: TRBD2; size: NA; V: TRBV30; DNA: TGTGCCTGGAGCTCCCTAGGCGGGGGGGCGGTTGAGCTGTTTTTT; CDR3: CAWSSLGGGAVELFF
J: TRBJ2-1; D: TRBD2; size: NA; V: TRBV19; DNA: TGTGCCAGTAGTAGCGGGGGGGCCGATGAGCAGTTCTTC; CDR3: CASSSGGADEQFF
J: TRBJ1-2; D: TRBD1; size: NA; V: TRBV2; DNA: TGTGCTGCCATTTCCCGGGACAGAAGCCCTGGCTACACCTTC; CDR3: CAAISRDRSPGYTF
J: TRBJ2-7; D: NA; size: NA; V: TRBV7-2; DNA: TGTGCCAGTGCTACAGGAATTAGACTGTACGAGCAGTACTTC; CDR3: CASATGIRLYEQYF
J: TRBJ2-1; D: TRBD1; size: NA; V: TRBV13; DNA: TGTGCCAGCAGCCTTGGGACAGGGGGATATGGCTCCTACAATGAGCAGTTCTTC; CDR3: CASSLGTGGYGSYNEQFF
J: TRBJ2-3; D: NA; size: NA; V: TRBV6-5; DNA: TGTGCCAGCAGTTATTCAACACTGGGACTCACAGATACGCAGTATTTT; CDR3: CASSYSTLGLTDTQYF
J: TRBJ1-1; D: NA; size: once; V: TRBV7-3; DNA: TGTGCCAGCAGCCAAGGGGTGGTTGGGGCTGGGGACACTGAAGCTTTCTTT; CDR3: CASSQGVVGAGDTEAFF
J: TRBJ2-7; D: TRBD1; size: NA; V: TRBV13; DNA: TGTGCCAGCAGCCTGATGGCGGGACAGGGGGTTTACGAGCAGTACTTC; CDR3: CASSLMAGQGVYEQYF
J: TRBJ2-7; D: TRBD1; size: NA; V: TRBV30; DNA: TGTGCCTGGCTTCCAGGGACAGGAAACTACGAGCAGTACTTC; CDR3: CAWLPGTGNYEQYF
J: TRBJ2-7; D: TRBD2; size: NA; V: TRBV6-1; DNA: TGTGCCAGCAGCGACGGACTAGCGGGGGCATACGAGCAGTACTTC; CDR3: CASSDGLAGAYEQYF
J: TRBJ1-3; D: NA; size: NA; V: TRBV6-5; DNA: TGTGCCAGTGCGGGAGGGAACTCTGGAAACACCATATATTTT; CDR3: CASAGGNSGNTIYF
J: TRBJ2-1; D: TRBD1; size: NA; V: TRBV11-2; DNA: TGTGCCAGCAGCTTAGAAGCGACAGGGGGCAGATACAATGAGCAGTTCTTC; CDR3: CASSLEATGGRYNEQFF
J: TRBJ2-5; D: TRBD1; size: NA; V: TRBV5-1; DNA: TGCGCCAGCAGCGAGGGACAGGGTTTCCTAAAAGAGACCCAGTACTTC; CDR3: CASSEGQGFLKETQYF
J: TRBJ1-2; D: NA; size: NA; V: TRBV9; DNA: TGTGCCAGCAGCGTAGACGGGCAGGGTGACGGCTACACCTTC; CDR3: CASSVDGQGDGYTF
J: TRBJ1-6; D: TRBD1; size: NA; V: TRBV5-6; DNA: TGTGCCAGCAGCAGACAGGGCGGCTCACCCCTCCACTTT; CDR3: CASSRQGGSPLHF
J: TRBJ2-3; D: TRBD2; size: NA; V: TRBV6-1; DNA: TGTGCCAGCAGTGAAATAGCGGGGAGCACAGATACGCAGTATTTT; CDR3: CASSEIAGSTDTQYF
J: TRBJ2-1; D: NA; size: NA; V: TRBV6-1; DNA: TGTGCCAGCATTAATTTAGCCAATGAGCAGTTCTTC; CDR3: CASINLANEQFF
J: TRBJ2-7; D: NA; size: NA; V: TRBV27; DNA: TGTGCCAGCAGTTTATCGAACGAGTACGAGCAGTACTTC; CDR3: CASSLSNEYEQYF
J: TRBJ1-1; D: NA; size: NA; V: TRBV4-1; DNA: TGCGCCAGCAGCCAAGATCCAGGCATGAACACTGAAGCTTTCTTT; CDR3: CASSQDPGMNTEAFF
J: TRBJ1-1; D: TRBD1; size: NA; V: TRBV5-1; DNA: TGCGCCAGCAGCTTGGCCGGGACAGGGTACGTAGACACTGAAGCTTTCTTT; CDR3: CASSLAGTGYVDTEAFF
J: TRBJ2-7; D: TRBD1; size: NA; V: TRBV29-1; DNA: TGCAGCGTTGAGGAAGGGGGACAGGGCTCCTACGAGCAGTACTTC; CDR3: CSVEEGGQGSYEQYF
J: TRBJ2-7; D: TRBD1; size: NA; V: TRBV13; DNA: TGTGCCAGCAGACCCAACAGGGGGGCCTACGAGCAGTACTTC; CDR3: CASRPNRGAYEQYF
J: TRBJ2-7; D: NA; size: NA; V: TRBV2; DNA: TGTGCCAGCAGTGCCTGGGAGCTGTACGAGCAGTACTTC; CDR3: CASSAWELYEQYF
J: TRBJ1-1; D: NA; size: NA; V: TRBV5-6; DNA: TGTGCCAGCAGCTGGGGTAGGGGGATTGGAACTGAAGCTTTCTTT; CDR3: CASSWGRGIGTEAFF
J: TRBJ1-4; D: NA; size: NA; V: TRBV6-6; DNA: TGTGCCACCAATTCCGGACAGAATAATGAAAAACTGTTTTTT; CDR3: CATNSGQNNEKLFF
J: TRBJ2-2; D: TRBD2; size: NA; V: TRBV2; DNA: TGTGCCAGCAGGAGGGGTGGCGGGGGAAACACCGGGGAGCTGTTTTTT; CDR3: CASRRGGGGNTGELFF